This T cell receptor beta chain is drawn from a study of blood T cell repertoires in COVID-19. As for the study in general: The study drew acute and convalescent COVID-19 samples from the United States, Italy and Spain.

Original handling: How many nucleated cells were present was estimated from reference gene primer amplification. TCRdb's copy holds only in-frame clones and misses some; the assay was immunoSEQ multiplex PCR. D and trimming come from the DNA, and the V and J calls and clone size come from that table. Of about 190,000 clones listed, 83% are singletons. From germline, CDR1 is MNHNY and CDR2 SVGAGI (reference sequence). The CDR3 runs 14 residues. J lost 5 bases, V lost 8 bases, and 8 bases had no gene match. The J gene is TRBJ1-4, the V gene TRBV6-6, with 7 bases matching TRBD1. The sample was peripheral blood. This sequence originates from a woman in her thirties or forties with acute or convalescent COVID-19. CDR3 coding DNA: TGTGCCAGCCGACACGGACAGGAGAATGAAAAACTGTTTTTT. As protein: CASRHGQENEKLFF.